The TCR beta chain described here comes from a study of T cells in Graves' hyperthyroidism and ophthalmopathy. General study findings and limits: Among clonotypes expanded in thyroid above 0.001, most were also found in blood.

In the case of this clonotype: Its specificity is unknown.

RNA transcripts provided the source from which TCR beta CDR3 regions were amplified. TCR CDR3 underwent first-round RT-PCR with the HTBI primer set. TCRdb called the multiplex PCR reads again in MiXCR, with one record for every CDR3 protein. This table holds about 300,000 distinct CDR3 sequences, roughly 19% found once. Germline-derived CDR1 and CDR2 are SGHNT and YYREEE (reference sequence). V was cut by 0 bases and J by 3 bases, with 7 bases left in between. The CDR3 is made up of 14 amino acids. Lactation, pregnancy, other autoimmune disease or uncontrolled infection excluded patients. This sequence was found in a man over 45 with Graves' ophthalmopathy. Sequenced sample: blood. V usage is TRBV5-4 and J usage is TRBJ2-1; D call uncertain. The CDR3, as DNA: TGTGCCAGCAGCTTGGGCGCAGTCTACAATGAGCAGTTCTTC. Translating it yields CASSLGAVYNEQFF.